This is a list of T cell receptor beta chains from one sample in a study of T cells after somatic rescue of genetic block. Generated by immunoSEQ multiplex PCR, the TCRdb table keeps only in-frame clones and is missing some. The sample lists tens of thousands of clones; about nine tenths were seen once. Source material: peripheral blood mononuclear cells (PBMCs). These TCRs come from a man aged 25-40 years. Each CDR3 is given with its conserved first and last residue. Each record gives: V gene, J gene, D gene, clone size, CDR3 protein, CDR3 DNA. D genes are given only for firm matches. Part of the rows lack a size; the others show once, few, many or a class for expanded clones.

v_gene: TRBV6-5; j_gene: TRBJ2-7; d_gene: NA; abundance: NA; CDR3aa: CASREASALRVQYF; CDR3nt: TGTGCCAGCAGAGAGGCTAGCGCCTTACGAGTGCAGTACTTC
v_gene: TRBV7-2; j_gene: TRBJ2-7; d_gene: NA; abundance: NA; CDR3aa: CASSPGEVRLYEQYF; CDR3nt: TGTGCCAGCAGCCCCGGGGAGGTCCGACTCTACGAGCAGTACTTC
v_gene: TRBV18; j_gene: TRBJ2-3; d_gene: TRBD1; abundance: NA; CDR3aa: CASSPRDRGVKDTQYF; CDR3nt: TGTGCCAGCTCACCAAGAGACAGGGGTGTTAAAGATACGCAGTATTTT
v_gene: TRBV15; j_gene: TRBJ2-5; d_gene: NA; abundance: NA; CDR3aa: CATSRDVEETQYF; CDR3nt: TGTGCCACCAGCAGAGATGTTGAGGAGACCCAGTACTTC
v_gene: TRBV18; j_gene: TRBJ1-5; d_gene: TRBD1; abundance: NA; CDR3aa: CASSSDRATNQPQHF; CDR3nt: TGTGCCAGCTCATCTGACAGGGCCACCAATCAGCCCCAGCATTTT
v_gene: TRBV5-5; j_gene: TRBJ2-7; d_gene: NA; abundance: NA; CDR3aa: CASSSDGYEQYF; CDR3nt: TGTGCCAGCAGCTCAGACGGATACGAGCAGTACTTC
v_gene: TRBV11-2; j_gene: TRBJ1-4; d_gene: TRBD1; abundance: NA; CDR3aa: CASTLTGKLFF; CDR3nt: TGTGCCAGCACACTGACAGGGAAACTGTTTTTT
v_gene: TRBV30; j_gene: TRBJ1-6; d_gene: NA; abundance: NA; CDR3aa: CAWNGERVRGNSPLHF; CDR3nt: TGTGCCTGGAATGGCGAAAGGGTTCGGGGGAATTCACCCCTCCACTTT
v_gene: TRBV19; j_gene: TRBJ1-1; d_gene: TRBD1; abundance: NA; CDR3aa: CASSRVRQGQNTEAFF; CDR3nt: TGTGCCAGTAGTCGGGTTAGACAGGGGCAGAACACTGAAGCTTTCTTT
v_gene: TRBV7-8; j_gene: TRBJ2-5; d_gene: NA; abundance: NA; CDR3aa: CASSLALGAETQYF; CDR3nt: TGTGCCAGCAGCTTAGCGCTGGGGGCGGAGACCCAGTACTTC
v_gene: TRBV18; j_gene: TRBJ1-5; d_gene: NA; abundance: NA; CDR3aa: CASSLDRNQPQHF; CDR3nt: TGTGCCAGCTCACTGGATCGCAACCAGCCCCAGCATTTT
v_gene: TRBV5-6; j_gene: TRBJ1-1; d_gene: TRBD1; abundance: NA; CDR3aa: CASSFDRGNTEAFF; CDR3nt: TGTGCCAGCAGCTTCGACAGGGGTAACACTGAAGCTTTCTTT
v_gene: TRBV11-2; j_gene: TRBJ1-1; d_gene: NA; abundance: NA; CDR3aa: CASSPGGGATEAFF; CDR3nt: TGTGCCAGCAGCCCGGGCGGGGGCGCGACTGAAGCTTTCTTT
v_gene: TRBV2; j_gene: TRBJ2-1; d_gene: NA; abundance: NA; CDR3aa: CASSLGVGVGEFF; CDR3nt: TGTGCCAGCAGTCTCGGAGTGGGGGTGGGGGAGTTCTTC
v_gene: TRBV9; j_gene: TRBJ1-1; d_gene: TRBD1; abundance: NA; CDR3aa: CASSVEGQGAWNEAFF; CDR3nt: TGTGCCAGCAGCGTAGAAGGACAGGGGGCTTGGAATGAAGCTTTCTTT
v_gene: TRBV4-1; j_gene: TRBJ1-5; d_gene: TRBD1; abundance: NA; CDR3aa: CASSQGGLSGGRQPQHF; CDR3nt: TGCGCCAGCAGCCAAGGCGGGTTATCAGGGGGGCGTCAGCCCCAGCATTTT
v_gene: TRBV19; j_gene: TRBJ1-5; d_gene: NA; abundance: NA; CDR3aa: CASSIGRGTTSNQPQHF; CDR3nt: TGTGCCAGTAGTATAGGGAGGGGCACTACTAGCAATCAGCCCCAGCATTTT
v_gene: TRBV11-2; j_gene: TRBJ2-7; d_gene: NA; abundance: NA; CDR3aa: CASSLVVYEQYF; CDR3nt: TGTGCCAGCAGCTTAGTAGTCTACGAGCAGTACTTC
v_gene: TRBV11-2; j_gene: TRBJ2-5; d_gene: NA; abundance: NA; CDR3aa: CASSLVSGRREWETQYF; CDR3nt: TGTGCCAGCAGCTTAGTATCGGGCAGGAGGGAATGGGAGACCCAGTACTTC
v_gene: TRBV6-6; j_gene: TRBJ2-7; d_gene: TRBD1; abundance: once; CDR3aa: CASSPPGQEYEQYF; CDR3nt: TGTGCCAGCAGCCCACCGGGACAGGAGTACGAGCAGTACTTC